These 13 T cell receptor beta chains came from one sample sequenced in a study of cytomegalovirus exposure and HLA in healthy donors. PCR was performed using 60 Vbeta and 13 Jbeta primers. This table comes from immunoSEQ multiplex PCR, and its TCRdb copy is limited to in-frame clones, with some not included. Of some 200,000 clones listed, approximately 78% are singletons. The sample comprised PBMCs. All receptors derive from a woman aged 18-30 years in good health and CMV-seronegative.

The CDR3 sequence is CASSGTHTGELFF. DNA for the CDR3: TGTGCCAGCAGTGGGACTCACACCGGGGAGCTGTTTTTT. V is TRBV2 and J is TRBJ2-2; TRBD2 is a possible D gene (5 bases). This CDR3 has 13 amino acids. Germline CDR1 and CDR2: SNHLY and FYNNEI. V lost 4 bases, J lost 3 bases, and 6 bases lay in between.

This chain connects TRBV19 to TRBJ2-5; D might be TRBD2 (5 bases). Per the germline V gene, CDR1 is LNHDA and CDR2 is SQIVND (reference sequence). CDR3 length equals 17 residues. Trimming took 3 bases from V and 5 from J, leaving 22 bases between them. The CDR3 nucleotides read TGTGCCAGTAGTATGGGGATGGGCGGGCCGGCGAGGGAGACCCAGTACTTC. Translated: CASSMGMGGPARETQYF.

The chain joins TRBV19 to TRBJ2-5; 8 bases line up with TRBD2. The germline CDR1 and CDR2 sequences are LNHDA and SQIVND (reference sequence). Unmatched junction bases numbered 11, after V lost 3 bases and J lost 11 bases. CDR3 length: 14 amino acids. As DNA, the CDR3 is TGTGCCAGTAGTATTCAGCGGGAGTCTGATGAGCAGTACTTC. It yields the protein CASSIQRESDEQYF. The variable domain in full, with the rest retrieved from reference TRBV19 and TRBJ2-5, is DGGITQSPKYLFRKEGQNVTLSCEQNLNHDAMYWYRQDPGQGLRLIYYSQIVNDFQKGDIAEGYSVSREKKESFPLTVTSAQKNPTAFYLCASSIQRESDEQYFGPGTRLLVL.

The rearrangement links TRBV6-1 to TRBJ1-4, with 10 bases lining up with TRBD1. Per germline, CDR1 MNHNS and CDR2 SASEGT. This CDR3 is built from 15 residues. With 7 bases clipped from V and 8 bases from J, the junction kept 10 bases outside the gene matches. The CDR3, as DNA: TGTGCCAGCACCCTTAGAGACAGGGGGCTGGAAAAACTGTTTTTT. It yields the protein CASTLRDRGLEKLFF.

The chain recombines TRBV12-5 with TRBJ2-7, with 9 bases matching TRBD1. CDR1 LGHNT and CDR2 FRNRAP come from the germline V gene. The V gene end was trimmed by 6 bases and the J gene end by 5 bases; junction bases not matched to a gene: 8. The CDR3 runs to 14 residues. The CDR3 nucleotides are TGTGCTAGTGGCCCGGGACAGGGTAAACACGAGCAGTACTTC. Its protein product is CASGPGQGKHEQYF.

About this clone: This CDR3 is also generated by other DNA sequences in the sample. The chain uses TRBV7-9 and TRBJ2-1; D not certain. Germline CDR1 and CDR2: SEHNR and FQNEAQ (reference sequence). The CDR3 extends over 11 amino acids. Deletions cut 1 base from V and 10 bases from J, with 5 bases between. The chain's CDR3 is CASSLGGEQFF. CDR3 DNA sequence: TGTGCCAGCAGCTTAGGAGGCGAGCAGTTCTTC.

This clone was observed a single time. The chain links TRBV12-5 to TRBJ2-6; the match to TRBD1 covers 8 bases. Germline loops: CDR1 LGHNT, CDR2 FRNRAP. The CDR3 is 14 amino acids. The V segment lost 10 bases and the J segment 4 bases; nucleotides outside the gene matches: 6. The CDR3 sequence: CAIRTGTGANVLTF. DNA for the CDR3: TGTGCTATTCGGACAGGGACCGGGGCCAACGTCCTGACTTTC.

The table lists this clone with a count of one. The V and J genes are TRBV7-9 and TRBJ2-7; D may be TRBD1 (5 bases). V shed 11 bases and J shed 2 bases, with 10 bases lying between them. The CDR3 runs to 11 residues. CDR1 and CDR2 (germline): SEHNR, FQNEAQ (reference sequence). For the CDR3, the DNA is TGTGCCTGGGGCGTTGCCTACGAGCAGTACTTC. Its protein product is CAWGVAYEQYF.

This sequence joins TRBV6-1 and TRBJ1-1; 7 positions agree with TRBD1. J lost 4 bases, V lost 0 bases, and 8 bases had no gene match. Germline V gene data show CDR1 as MNHNS and CDR2 as SASEGT. This CDR3 has 16 residues. In nucleotides, the CDR3 is TGTGCCAGCAGTGAAGCATGGGACAGATGGGGCACTGAAGCTTTCTTT. The encoded protein is CASSEAWDRWGTEAFF.

This chain uses TRBV28 with TRBJ2-7; 8 positions agree with TRBD2. CDR3 length: 13 amino acids. V lost 3 bases, J lost 13 bases, and 11 bases stayed unmatched. Germline V gene data show CDR1 as MDHEN and CDR2 as SYDVKM. DNA for the CDR3: TGTGCCAGCAGTTTGCCGGGACTAGGGGTTGTATACTTC. Its translation: CASSLPGLGVVYF.

The chain carries TRBV7-8 and TRBJ2-7; 8 nucleotides line up with TRBD2. V shed 5 bases and J 3 bases; nucleotides not matched to a gene: 12. Per germline, CDR1 SGHVS and CDR2 FQNEAQ. The CDR3 has 16 residues. The CDR3 here is CASSPIRRGVVYEQYF. The CDR3 DNA reads TGTGCCAGCAGCCCTATTAGGCGGGGGGTCGTCTACGAGCAGTACTTC. Supplemented by reference TRBV7-8 and TRBJ2-7, the full variable domain reads GAGVSQSPRYKVAKRGQDVALRCDPISGHVSLFWYQQALGQGPEFLTYFQNEAQLDKSGLPSDRFFAERPEGSVSTLKIQRTQQEDSAVYLCASSPIRRGVVYEQYFGPGTRLTVT.

The chain employs TRBV5-6 and TRBJ1-6; 7 positions match TRBD1. V lost 4 bases and J lost 5; bases outside the gene matches: 9. Germline loops: CDR1 SGHDT, CDR2 YYEEEE. The CDR3 extends over 16 amino acids. The CDR3, as DNA: TGTGCCAGCAGCCAAACGACAGGGCCCAATAATTCACCCCTCCACTTT. Translated: CASSQTTGPNNSPLHF.

The J gene is TRBJ1-2, the V gene TRBV6-1; D remains ambiguous. V was trimmed by 6 bases and J by 4 bases, leaving 15 bases between them. CDR1 is MNHNS and CDR2 is SASEGT in the germline V gene. CDR3 size: 14 residues. The CDR3 bases are TGTGCCAGCAGCGAACCGGGAGCCCTCTATGGCTACACCTTC. This codes for CASSEPGALYGYTF.